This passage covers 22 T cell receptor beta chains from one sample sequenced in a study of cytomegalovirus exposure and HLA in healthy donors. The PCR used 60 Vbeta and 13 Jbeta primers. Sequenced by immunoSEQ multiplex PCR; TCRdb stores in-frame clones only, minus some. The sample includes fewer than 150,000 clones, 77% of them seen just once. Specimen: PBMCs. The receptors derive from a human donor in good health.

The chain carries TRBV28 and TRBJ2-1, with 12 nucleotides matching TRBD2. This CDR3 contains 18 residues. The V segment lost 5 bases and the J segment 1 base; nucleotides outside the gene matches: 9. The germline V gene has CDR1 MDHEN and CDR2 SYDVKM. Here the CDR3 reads CASSPGTSGWESYNEQFF. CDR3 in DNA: TGTGCCAGCAGTCCTGGGACTAGCGGGTGGGAGTCCTACAATGAGCAGTTCTTC.

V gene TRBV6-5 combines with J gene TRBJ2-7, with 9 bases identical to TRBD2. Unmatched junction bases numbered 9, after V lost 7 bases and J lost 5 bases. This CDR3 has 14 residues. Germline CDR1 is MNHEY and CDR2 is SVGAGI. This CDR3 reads CASILSGSSHEQYF. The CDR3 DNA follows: TGTGCCAGCATCCTTAGCGGGAGTAGCCACGAGCAGTACTTC.

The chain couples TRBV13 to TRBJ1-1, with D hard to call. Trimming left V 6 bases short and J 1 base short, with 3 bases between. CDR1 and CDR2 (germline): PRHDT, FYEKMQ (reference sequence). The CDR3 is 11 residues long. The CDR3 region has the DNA TGTGCCAGCAGTAGGAACACTGAAGCTTTCTTT. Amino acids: CASSRNTEAFF.

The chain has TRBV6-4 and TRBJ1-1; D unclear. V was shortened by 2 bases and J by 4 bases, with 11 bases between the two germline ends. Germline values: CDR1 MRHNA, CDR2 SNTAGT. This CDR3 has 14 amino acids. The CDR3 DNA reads TGTGCCAGCAGTGACGGGAGGTGGGGCACTGAAGCTTTCTTT. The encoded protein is CASSDGRWGTEAFF.

CDR3 nucleotides: TGTGCCAGCAGCTTGGAAGCGGACACCGGGGAGCTGTTTTTT. Translation gives CASSLEADTGELFF. The J gene is TRBJ2-2, the V gene TRBV5-8, with D perhaps matching TRBD2 (5 bases). The CDR3 length is 14 residues. Germline-derived CDR1 and CDR2 are SGHTS and YDEGEE. Trimming left V 0 bases short and J 3 bases short, with 6 bases between.

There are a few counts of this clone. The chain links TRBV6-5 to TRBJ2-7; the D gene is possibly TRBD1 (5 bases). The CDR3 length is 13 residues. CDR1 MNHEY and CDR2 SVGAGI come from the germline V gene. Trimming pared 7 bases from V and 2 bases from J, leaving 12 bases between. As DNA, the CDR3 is TGTGCCAGCAATCCCTTCAGGGCCTACGAGCAGTACTTC. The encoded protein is CASNPFRAYEQYF.

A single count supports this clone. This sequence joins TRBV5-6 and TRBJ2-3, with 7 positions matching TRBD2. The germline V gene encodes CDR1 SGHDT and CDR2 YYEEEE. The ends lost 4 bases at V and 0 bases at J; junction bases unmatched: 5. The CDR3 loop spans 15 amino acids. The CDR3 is CASSRAGKSTDTQYF. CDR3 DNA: TGTGCCAGCAGCCGAGCGGGAAAAAGCACAGATACGCAGTATTTT.

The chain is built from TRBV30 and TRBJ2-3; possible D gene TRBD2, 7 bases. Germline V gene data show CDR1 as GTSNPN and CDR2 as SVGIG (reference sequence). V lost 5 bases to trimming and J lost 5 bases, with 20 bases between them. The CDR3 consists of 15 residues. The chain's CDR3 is CAWGRGQGKGDTQYF. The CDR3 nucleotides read TGTGCCTGGGGGCGGGGGCAGGGGAAGGGAGATACGCAGTATTTT.

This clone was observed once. The DNA of the CDR3 is TGTGCCAGCAGCAAAACTACCGGACTAGCGCTGGGAGAGACCCAGTACTTC. As protein: CASSKTTGLALGETQYF. V is TRBV27 and J is TRBJ2-5, with 9 bases identical to TRBD2. Trimming cost V 6 bases and J 4 bases; bases outside gene matches: 15. This CDR3 contains 17 residues. Germline values: CDR1 MNHEY, CDR2 SMNVEV (reference sequence).

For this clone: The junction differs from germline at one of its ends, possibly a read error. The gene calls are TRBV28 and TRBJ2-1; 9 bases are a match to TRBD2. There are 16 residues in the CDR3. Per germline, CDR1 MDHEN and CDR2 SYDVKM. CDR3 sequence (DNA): TGTGCCAGCAGTTTGCGGCTAGCGGGGTCCTACAATGTGCAGTTCTTC. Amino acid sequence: CASSLRLAGSYNVQFF.

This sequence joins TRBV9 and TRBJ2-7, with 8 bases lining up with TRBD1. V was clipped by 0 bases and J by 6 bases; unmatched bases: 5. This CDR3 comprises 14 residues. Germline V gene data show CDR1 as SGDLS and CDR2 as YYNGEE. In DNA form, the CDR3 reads TGTGCCAGCAGCGTAGGGGACAGGCCTCTCGAGCAGTACTTC. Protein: CASSVGDRPLEQYF.

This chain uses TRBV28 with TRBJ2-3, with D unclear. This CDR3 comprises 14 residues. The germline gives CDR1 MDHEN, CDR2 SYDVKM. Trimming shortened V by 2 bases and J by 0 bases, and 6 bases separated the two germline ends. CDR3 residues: CASSLPTSTDTQYF. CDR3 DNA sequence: TGTGCCAGCAGTTTACCGACTAGCACAGATACGCAGTATTTT.

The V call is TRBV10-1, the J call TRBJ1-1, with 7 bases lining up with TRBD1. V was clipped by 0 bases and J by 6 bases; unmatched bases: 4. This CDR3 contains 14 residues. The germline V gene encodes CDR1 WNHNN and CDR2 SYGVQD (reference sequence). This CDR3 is CASSESTGRAEAFF. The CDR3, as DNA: TGCGCCAGCAGTGAGTCGACAGGGCGGGCTGAAGCTTTCTTT.

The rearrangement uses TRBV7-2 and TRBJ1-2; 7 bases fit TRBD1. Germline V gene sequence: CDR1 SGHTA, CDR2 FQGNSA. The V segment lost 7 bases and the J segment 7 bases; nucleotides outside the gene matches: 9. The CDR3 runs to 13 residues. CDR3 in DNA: TGTGCCAGCAACACAAGGGGGCTAGGTGGCTACACCTTC. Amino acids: CASNTRGLGGYTF.

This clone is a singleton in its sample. Here the CDR3 reads CASSLGLANGYTF. CDR3 sequence (DNA): TGTGCCAGCAGCTTGGGACTGGCCAATGGCTACACCTTC. The gene calls are TRBV5-4 and TRBJ1-2; D unresolved. The germline V and J ends were trimmed by 0 bases and 6 bases, with 9 bases remaining between them. CDR1 and CDR2 from the germline V gene are SGHNT and YYREEE (reference sequence). The CDR3 totals 13 residues.

The CDR3: CASSGWTSGSTPSGRDEQFF. DNA for the CDR3: TGCGCCAGCAGCGGGTGGACTAGCGGGAGTACCCCGTCCGGGAGGGATGAGCAGTTCTTC. This chain uses TRBV5-1 with TRBJ2-1; TRBD2 aligns across 13 bases. CDR1 is SGHRS and CDR2 is YFSETQ in the germline V gene. The CDR3 loop spans 20 amino acids. After removal of 4 bases from V and 8 bases from J, the junction contained 21 bases not matched to a gene. The variable domain in full, with the rest retrieved from reference TRBV5-1 and TRBJ2-1, is KAGVTQTPRYLIKTRGQQVTLSCSPISGHRSVSWYQQTPGQGLQFLFEYFSETQRNKGNFPGRFSGRQFSNSRSEMNVSTLELGDSALYLCASSGWTSGSTPSGRDEQFFGPGTRLTVL.

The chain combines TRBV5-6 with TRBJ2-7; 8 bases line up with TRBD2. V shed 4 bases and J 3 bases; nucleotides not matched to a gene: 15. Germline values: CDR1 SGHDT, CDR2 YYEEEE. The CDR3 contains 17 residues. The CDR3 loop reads CASSRGGWKSGLYEQYF. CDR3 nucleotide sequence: TGTGCCAGCAGCCGGGGGGGGTGGAAGAGTGGGCTCTACGAGCAGTACTTC.

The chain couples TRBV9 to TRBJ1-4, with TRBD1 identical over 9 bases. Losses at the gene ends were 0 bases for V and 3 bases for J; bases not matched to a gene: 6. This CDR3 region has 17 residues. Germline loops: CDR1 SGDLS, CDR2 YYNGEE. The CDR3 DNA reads TGTGCCAGCAGCGTAGCACAGGGGGCCCTCCCTAATGAAAAACTGTTTTTT. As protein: CASSVAQGALPNEKLFF. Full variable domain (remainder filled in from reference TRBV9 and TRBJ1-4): DSGVTQTPKHLITATGQRVTLRCSPRSGDLSVYWYQQSLDQGLQFLIQYYNGEERAKGNILERFSAQQFPDLHSELNLSSLELGDSALYFCASSVAQGALPNEKLFFGSGTQLSVL.

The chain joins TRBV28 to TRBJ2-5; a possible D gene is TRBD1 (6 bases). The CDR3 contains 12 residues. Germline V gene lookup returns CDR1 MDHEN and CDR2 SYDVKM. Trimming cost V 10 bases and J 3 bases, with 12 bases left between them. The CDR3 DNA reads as TGTGCCATTGCAGGGGAAGAAGAGACCCAGTACTTC. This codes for CAIAGEEETQYF.

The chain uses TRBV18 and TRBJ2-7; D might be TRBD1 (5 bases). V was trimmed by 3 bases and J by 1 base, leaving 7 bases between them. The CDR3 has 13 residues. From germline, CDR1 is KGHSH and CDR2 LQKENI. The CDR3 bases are TGTGCCAGCTCACCGCAGGGATCCTACGAGCAGTACTTC. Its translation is CASSPQGSYEQYF.

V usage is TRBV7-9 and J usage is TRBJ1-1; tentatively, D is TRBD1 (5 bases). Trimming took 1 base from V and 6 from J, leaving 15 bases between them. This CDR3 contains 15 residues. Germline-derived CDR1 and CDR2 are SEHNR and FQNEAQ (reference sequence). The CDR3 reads CASSLDNKGGAEAFF. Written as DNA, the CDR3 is TGTGCCAGCAGCTTAGATAATAAGGGAGGGGCTGAAGCTTTCTTT.

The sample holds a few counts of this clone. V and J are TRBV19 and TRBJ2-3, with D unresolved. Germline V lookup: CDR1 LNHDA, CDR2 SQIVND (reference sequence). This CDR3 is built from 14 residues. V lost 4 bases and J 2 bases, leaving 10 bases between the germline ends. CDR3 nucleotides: TGTGCCAGTAGTAATTACGACTCCACAGATACGCAGTATTTT. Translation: CASSNYDSTDTQYF. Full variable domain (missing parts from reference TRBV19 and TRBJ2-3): DGGITQSPKYLFRKEGQNVTLSCEQNLNHDAMYWYRQDPGQGLRLIYYSQIVNDFQKGDIAEGYSVSREKKESFPLTVTSAQKNPTAFYLCASSNYDSTDTQYFGPGTRLTVL.